This TCR beta chain was captured in a study of T cell responses to AZD1222 COVID-19 vaccine. Germline assignment: CDR1 SGHTA and CDR2 FQGTGA. The CDR3 is 13 residues long. V lost 5 bases and J 3 bases, leaving 8 bases between the germline ends. Whole-study results and caveats: Mostly white British, mostly female donors; authors suggested clonal diversity may be underestimated. Repertoire sampling happened only post peak T cell response.

With respect to this clone: Its target is unknown.

Some clones are missing from TCRdb's copy, which holds only in-frame ones; the method was immunoSEQ multiplex PCR. This sample has 200,000 or so clones; about 86% occur once, and the top ten carry roughly 7.7%. The sample in question was peripheral blood, obtained on day 0 of AZD1222 vaccination. This sequence joins TRBV7-3 and TRBJ1-5, with D possibly being TRBD1 (5 bases). This TCR was sampled from an adult in good health. The CDR3 DNA reads TGTGCCAGCAGCCGGGGACTCAATCAGCCCCAGCATTTT. It translates to CASSRGLNQPQHF.